This TCR beta chain was identified during a study of early T cells in non-severe SARS-CoV-2 infection. Germline CDR1 SNHLY, CDR2 FYNNEI. V was trimmed by 6 bases and J by 5 bases, leaving 19 bases between them. This CDR3 spans 15 amino acids. Individually, cDNA molecules had unique molecular identifiers attached to them. TCRdb recomputed calls from the 5' RACE reads with MiXCR, one row per CDR3 protein. The sample has 52,000 or so distinct CDR3 sequences; under 8% are singletons. In this sample, this clonotype turned up a few times. The starting material was whole blood, obtained at baseline. This clonotype was sampled from an adult who was a healthcare worker with PCR-confirmed SARS-CoV-2 infection or an uninfected control (not recorded which). V gene TRBV2 combines with J gene TRBJ1-2, with D perhaps TRBD1 (6 bases). The CDR3 region is CASSAMGARNYGYTF. The CDR3, as DNA: TGTGCCAGCAGCGCCATGGGGGCGAGAAATTATGGCTACACCTTC.